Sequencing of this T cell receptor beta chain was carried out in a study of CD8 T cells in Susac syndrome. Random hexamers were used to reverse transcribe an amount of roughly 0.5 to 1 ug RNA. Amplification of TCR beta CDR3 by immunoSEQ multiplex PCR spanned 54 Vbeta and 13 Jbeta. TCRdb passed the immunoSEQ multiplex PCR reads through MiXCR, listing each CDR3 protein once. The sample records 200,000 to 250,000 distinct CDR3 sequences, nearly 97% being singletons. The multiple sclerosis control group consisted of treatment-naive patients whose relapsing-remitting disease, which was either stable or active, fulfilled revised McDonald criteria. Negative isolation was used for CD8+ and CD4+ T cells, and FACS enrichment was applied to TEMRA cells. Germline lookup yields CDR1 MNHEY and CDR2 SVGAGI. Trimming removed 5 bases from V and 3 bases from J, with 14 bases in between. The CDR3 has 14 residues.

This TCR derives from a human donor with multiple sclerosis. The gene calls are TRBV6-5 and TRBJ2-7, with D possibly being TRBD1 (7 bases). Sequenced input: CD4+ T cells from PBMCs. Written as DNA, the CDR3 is TGTGCCAGCAGTGATTCAGGGGGGCACTACGAGCAGTACTTC. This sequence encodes CASSDSGGHYEQYF.